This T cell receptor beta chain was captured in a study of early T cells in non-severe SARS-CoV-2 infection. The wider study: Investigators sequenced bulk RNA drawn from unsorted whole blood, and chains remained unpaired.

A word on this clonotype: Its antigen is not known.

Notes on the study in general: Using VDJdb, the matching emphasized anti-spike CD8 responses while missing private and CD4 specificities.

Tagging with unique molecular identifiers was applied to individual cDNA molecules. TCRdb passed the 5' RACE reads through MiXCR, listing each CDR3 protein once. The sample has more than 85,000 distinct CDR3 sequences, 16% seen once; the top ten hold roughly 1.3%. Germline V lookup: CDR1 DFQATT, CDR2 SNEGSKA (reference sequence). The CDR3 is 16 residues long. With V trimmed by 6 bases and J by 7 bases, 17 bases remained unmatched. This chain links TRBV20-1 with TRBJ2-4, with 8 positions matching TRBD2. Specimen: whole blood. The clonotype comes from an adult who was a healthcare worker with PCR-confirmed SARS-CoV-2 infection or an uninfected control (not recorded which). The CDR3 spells CSAPRGREGPSNIQYF. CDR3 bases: TGCAGTGCCCCCCGGGGCCGGGAGGGCCCGTCGAACATTCAGTACTTC.